The 26 T cell receptor beta chains presented below share a single source sample, sequenced in a study of T cells in Graves' hyperthyroidism and ophthalmopathy (dated by TCRdb to the late 2010s). The library was built by means of multiplex PCR. The data were produced on an Illumina HiSeq 2000. The TCR beta CDR3 regions were amplified from the RNA transcripts. A first-round RT-PCR of the TCR CDR3 used the HTBI primer set with the Qiagen OneStep RT-PCR kit. TCRdb reprocessed the public reads (quality trimming at Q25 with fastp, clone calling with MiXCR) and kept in-frame beta chains. One record per CDR3 amino acid sequence lists the most common genes and DNA. A total of tens of thousands of distinct CDR3 sequences appear in this sample, roughly 46% of them only once. The ten largest clones represent under 13% of the sample. What was sequenced was blood. The receptors were sampled from a woman aged 30 to 39 with Graves' hyperthyroidism.

This clonotype has a count of ten or more. The V and J genes are TRBV28 and TRBJ1-1, with unresolved D. This CDR3 is 13 amino acids long. The ends were cut back, 6 bases at V and 1 base at J, with 9 bases in the middle. Germline CDR1 reads MDHEN; CDR2 reads SYDVKM. The CDR3 loop reads CASRPGTNTEAFF. The CDR3 nucleotides read TGTGCCAGCAGGCCAGGAACGAACACTGAAGCTTTCTTT.

This clonotype was seen a few times. V and J are TRBV25-1 and TRBJ2-1; D gene ambiguous. CDR1 is MGHDK and CDR2 is SYGVNS in the germline V gene. V was cut by 2 bases and J by 7 bases, with 12 bases left in between. CDR3 length: 14 residues. The CDR3 coding sequence is TGTGCCAGCAGTGAAAGGTCTCCTCGGAATGAGCAGTTCTTC. Translated: CASSERSPRNEQFF.

This clonotype was seen repeatedly, ten times or more. The gene calls are TRBV7-9 and TRBJ1-1; D is perhaps TRBD1 (5 bases). From germline, CDR1 is SEHNR and CDR2 FQNEAQ (reference sequence). V was cut by 1 base and J by 1 base, with 10 bases left in between. The CDR3 runs 15 residues. CDR3 sequence reads: CASSLEVDRNTEAFF. The CDR3 DNA reads as TGTGCCAGCAGCTTAGAGGTAGACAGGAACACTGAAGCTTTCTTT.

The table lists this clonotype with many counts. The rearrangement uses TRBV20-1 and TRBJ2-3, with D tentatively TRBD1 (5 bases). The CDR3 has 14 residues. CDR1 is DFQATT and CDR2 is SNEGSKA in the germline V gene (reference sequence). V gave up 0 bases and J gave up 6 bases, with 13 bases separating them. The CDR3: CSARDAGARDTQYF. CDR3 sequence (DNA): TGCAGTGCTAGAGATGCTGGGGCTCGCGATACGCAGTATTTT.

CDR3 coding DNA: TGCGCCAGCAGCCCCCAGGGGGGCTTATCCGAAAAACTGTTTTTT. This codes for CASSPQGGLSEKLFF. The chain combines TRBV5-1 with TRBJ1-4, with 7 bases lining up with TRBD1. The CDR3 has 15 amino acids. Losses at the gene ends were 4 bases for V and 8 bases for J; bases not matched to a gene: 11. Looked up from germline, CDR1 is SGHRS and CDR2 is YFSETQ.

The chain joins TRBV9 to TRBJ1-6; D is uncertain. This CDR3 region has 15 residues. Trimming took 0 bases from V and 5 from J, leaving 9 bases between them. The germline gives CDR1 SGDLS, CDR2 YYNGEE. CDR3 coding DNA: TGTGCCAGCAGCGTAGGGCGGGAAGATAATTCACCCCTCCACTTT. The encoded protein is CASSVGREDNSPLHF.

This clonotype was found many times. The rearrangement uses TRBV11-2 and TRBJ1-1; TRBD1 aligns across 9 bases. CDR3 length: 19 amino acids. Per germline, CDR1 SGHAT and CDR2 FQNNGV. The V segment lost 1 base and the J segment 2 bases; nucleotides outside the gene matches: 14. DNA of the CDR3: TGTGCCAGCAGCTTAGCACTATCGGGACAGGGTGTTGCTAACACTGAAGCTTTCTTT. It specifies CASSLALSGQGVANTEAFF.

Only a few counts were recorded for this clonotype. The CDR3 carries no conserved terminal phenylalanine or tryptophan, so it likely arises from a read error. This rearrangement joins TRBV7-9 to TRBJ2-1; no firm D call. The germline V gene has CDR1 SEHNR and CDR2 FQNEAQ (reference sequence). CDR3 length: 11 residues. CDR3 sequence: CACSPLIEQFL. CDR3 in DNA: TGTGCCTGCAGCCCCCTGATTGAGCAGTTCCTC.

This clonotype occurred many times. The gene calls are TRBV4-2 and TRBJ2-1; D not certain. This CDR3 has 11 residues. V was cut by 2 bases and J by 6 bases, with 2 bases left in between. The V gene's germline CDR1 is LGHNA and CDR2 YNFKEQ. The CDR3: CASSQINEQFF. The CDR3 region has the DNA TGTGCCAGCAGCCAAATCAATGAGCAGTTCTTC.

This clonotype is judged medium-sized (0.01 to 0.1%). The rearrangement links TRBV7-9 to TRBJ2-7; D may be TRBD2 (6 bases). With 1 base removed from V and 6 bases from J, the gap between germline ends came to 13 bases. Germline V CDR1 and CDR2: SEHNR, FQNEAQ (reference sequence). The CDR3 is 14 amino acids. The chain's CDR3 is CASSLGRTIIEQYF. The CDR3, as DNA: TGTGCCAGCAGCTTAGGACGGACTATAATCGAGCAGTACTTC. Drawing the rest from reference TRBV7-9 and TRBJ2-7, the complete variable domain is DTGVSQNPRHKITKRGQNVTFRCDPISEHNRLYWYRQTLGQGPEFLTYFQNEAQLEKSRLLSDRFSAERPKGSFSTLEIQRTEQGDSAMYLCASSLGRTIIEQYFGPGTRLTVT.

The V and J genes are TRBV24-1 and TRBJ2-1; 9 nucleotides align to TRBD1. The V and J ends lost 1 base and 5 bases, in that order; junction bases with no gene match: 5. The CDR3 length is 16 residues. CDR1 KGHDR and CDR2 SFDVKD come from the germline V gene. The CDR3 loop reads CATSDLGTGFNNEQFF. Written as DNA, the CDR3 is TGTGCCACCAGTGATTTAGGGACAGGGTTCAACAATGAGCAGTTCTTC.

The chain uses TRBV15 and TRBJ2-7; D call uncertain. CDR3 length equals 14 residues. Trimming removed 5 bases from V and 0 bases from J, with 11 bases in between. Germline loops: CDR1 LNHNV, CDR2 YYDKDF (reference sequence). The CDR3 bases are TGTGCCACCAGCGGATCGGACGGCTCCTACGAGCAGTACTTC. Translation gives CATSGSDGSYEQYF.

By its share, this clonotype is medium-sized. The rearrangement uses TRBV20-1 and TRBJ1-6; D is perhaps TRBD1 (5 bases). The V end lost 2 bases, the J end lost 10 bases, and 12 bases lay between the germline ends. The CDR3 totals 13 residues. Germline V gene data show CDR1 as DFQATT and CDR2 as SNEGSKA (reference sequence). The CDR3 sequence: CSARSRVRSPLHF. In DNA form, the CDR3 reads TGCAGTGCTAGAAGCAGGGTTAGATCACCCCTCCACTTT.

Of note for this clonotype: The junction shows a germline mismatch at one end, possibly a read error. The V gene is TRBV24-1, the J gene TRBJ1-2; D unresolved. CDR1 and CDR2 (germline): KGHDR, SFDVKD. This CDR3 is built from 11 residues. CDR3: CTTSLRDVYTF. Written as DNA, the CDR3 is TGTACCACCAGTCTGCGGGATGTCTACACCTTC.

This clonotype was seen only once. This chain links TRBV20-1 with TRBJ1-1, with TRBD1 matching 8 bases. Germline CDR1 DFQATT, CDR2 SNEGSKA (reference sequence). V dropped 3 bases and J dropped 4; count of bases not matched to a gene: 4. The CDR3 loop spans 13 amino acids. CDR3 residues: CSARSGTGTEAFF. The DNA of the CDR3 is TGCAGTGCTAGGAGTGGGACAGGCACTGAAGCTTTCTTT.

The rearrangement links TRBV5-1 to TRBJ2-2; 9 bases match TRBD2. Per germline, CDR1 SGHRS and CDR2 YFSETQ. V lost 2 bases, J lost 3 bases, and 5 bases stayed unmatched. The CDR3 sequence is 16 residues long. The CDR3 DNA is TGCGCCAGCAGCTTATTAGCGGGAGTGGACACCGGGGAGCTGTTTTTT. Protein: CASSLLAGVDTGELFF.

The chain joins TRBV29-1 to TRBJ2-3, with 14 bases lining up with TRBD2. The CDR3 runs to 15 residues. The J segment lost 4 bases and the V segment lost 3 bases, leaving 3 bases of the junction unmatched. Germline CDR1 and CDR2: SQVTM and ANQGSEA. CDR3 residues: CSVEGLAGAPDTQYF. The CDR3 nucleotides are TGCAGCGTTGAGGGACTAGCGGGAGCACCAGATACGCAGTATTTT.

The V gene is TRBV7-9, the J gene TRBJ2-1; 11 bases align to TRBD2. V trimming: 7 bases; J trimming: 8 bases; junction bases outside the gene matches: 7. CDR3 size: 14 residues. Germline V gene lookup returns CDR1 SEHNR and CDR2 FQNEAQ (reference sequence). The CDR3: CASTIAGGLDEQFF. CDR3 DNA: TGTGCCAGCACCATAGCGGGAGGGCTCGATGAGCAGTTCTTC.

Turning to this clonotype: Just one base apart from a much larger clone, this may be a read error. V gene TRBV10-3 combines with J gene TRBJ1-1, with TRBD1 identical over 11 bases. The CDR3 is 15 amino acids. In germline, CDR1 is ENHRY, CDR2 SYGVKD. With 5 bases clipped from V and 6 bases from J, the junction kept 8 bases outside the gene matches. CDR3 nucleotide sequence: TGTGCCATCAGTTCTGGACAGGGGGCACCCCCTGAAGCTTTCTTT. As protein: CAISSGQGAPPEAFF.

This clonotype occurred many times. CDR3 in amino acids: CASSPVGGLEKLFF. DNA for the CDR3: TGTGCCAGCAGCCCGGTGGGGGGCTTAGAAAAACTGTTTTTT. The rearrangement links TRBV5-8 to TRBJ1-4, with TRBD1 as a possible D gene (6 bases). Germline loops: CDR1 SGHTS, CDR2 YDEGEE. V lost 4 bases and J lost 8, with 15 bases in between. CDR3 length equals 14 residues.

This clonotype was found many times. The CDR3 loop reads CASESLEAGSNEQFF. The CDR3, as DNA: TGTGCCAGCGAGTCCCTAGAAGCGGGAAGCAATGAGCAGTTCTTC. The rearrangement links TRBV7-8 to TRBJ2-1, with 7 bases matching TRBD2. Germline CDR1 is SGHVS and CDR2 is FQNEAQ. Trimming cost V 8 bases and J 6 bases; bases outside gene matches: 13. This CDR3 has 15 amino acids.

This clonotype is medium-sized by share. V gene TRBV7-2 combines with J gene TRBJ1-6; D not certain. V lost 1 base and J lost 9, with 10 bases in between. This CDR3 has 14 residues. The germline V gene has CDR1 SGHTA and CDR2 FQGNSA. CDR3 nucleotides: TGTGCCAGCAGCTTAGTTGGTTTGGGTTCACCCCTCCACTTT. This translates into CASSLVGLGSPLHF.

Comments on this clonotype: An end of the junction does not agree with germline; a read error may underlie this. The gene calls are TRBV5-8 and TRBJ1-4; a possible D gene is TRBD1 (6 bases). Germline CDR1 reads SGHTS; CDR2 reads YDEGEE. The CDR3 is made up of 14 amino acids. The CDR3 DNA is TGTGCCAGCAGCCCGGCGGGGGGCTTAGAAAAACTGTTCTTT. Translating gives CASSPAGGLEKLFF.

The rearrangement uses TRBV9 and TRBJ2-1, with 7 nucleotides matching TRBD2. The CDR3 covers 13 residues. Germline V gene lookup returns CDR1 SGDLS and CDR2 YYNGEE. The junction had 8 bases not matched to a gene; V was cut back by 9 bases and J by 5 bases. CDR3 protein: CANDLAEDNEQFF. The CDR3 DNA sequence: TGTGCCAACGATCTAGCGGAAGACAATGAGCAGTTCTTC.

This clonotype was seen ten or more times. This chain joins TRBV3-1 and TRBJ2-7; a possible D gene is TRBD2 (5 bases). The CDR3 is made up of 14 amino acids. Deletions cut 1 base from V and 6 bases from J, with 13 bases between. The germline CDR1 and CDR2 sequences are LGHDT and YNNKEL (reference sequence). CDR3 protein: CASSQGWRSIEQYF. The CDR3 DNA reads TGTGCCAGCAGCCAAGGATGGAGGAGTATCGAGCAGTACTTC.

By frequency in the sample, this clonotype is medium-sized. This chain uses TRBV20-1 with TRBJ2-1; D may be TRBD2 (5 bases). Trimming removed 5 bases from V and 6 bases from J, with 14 bases in between. The CDR3 runs 13 residues. Germline V gene data show CDR1 as DFQATT and CDR2 as SNEGSKA (reference sequence). The CDR3 protein is CSAGGVFVNEQFF. The DNA for the CDR3 is TGCAGTGCTGGAGGAGTTTTTGTCAATGAGCAGTTCTTC.